This T cell receptor (beta chain) stems from a study of patients and donors after allogeneic stem cell transplantation. TCRdb reprocessed the RT-PCR reads via MiXCR and lists one record per CDR3 protein. The sample lists over 65,000 distinct CDR3 sequences; around 27% were seen once. From germline, CDR1 is MNHEY and CDR2 SVGEGT. V dropped 5 bases and J dropped 5; count of bases not matched to a gene: 3. This CDR3 contains 14 residues. This clonotype appeared a few times. The chain uses TRBV6-2 or TRBV6-3 and TRBJ1-5; 10 bases line up with TRBD1. This sequence was found in a human donor who was either an allogeneic HSCT recipient or a stem cell or donor lymphocyte infusion donor (not recorded which). It is not recorded whose cells these are; they may come from a transplant donor. Sequencing was performed on blood, either unsorted or a sorted T cell fraction (not recorded which). The CDR3 DNA reads as TGTGCCAGCAGTCGACAGGGGGCGTATCAGCCCCAGCATTTT. Amino acids: CASSRQGAYQPQHF.